This T cell receptor beta chain was captured by sequencing in a study of response to subunit inactivated influenza vaccine. General study findings and limits: With each seasonal influenza vaccination, the authors suggested, few new T cells are recruited.

TCRdb itself ran the RT-PCR reads through MiXCR, one entry per CDR3 protein. This sample has 500,000 to 600,000 distinct CDR3 sequences, with about 14% found just once. This clonotype has a handful of counts. Its specificity is not known. The germline V gene encodes CDR1 SGHTA and CDR2 FQGNSA. CDR3 length: 15 amino acids. The V end lost 4 bases, the J end lost 3 bases, and 15 bases lay between the germline ends. This clonotype was obtained from a man in his fifties or sixties who received an inactivated influenza vaccine. The sample was PBMCs from blood, taken about 12 days after vaccination. V is TRBV7-2 and J is TRBJ1-1, with no clear D. The CDR3 region has the DNA TGTGCCAGCAGCTCTTACTTGGGCGGGGACACTGAAGCTTTCTTT. Its protein product is CASSSYLGGDTEAFF.